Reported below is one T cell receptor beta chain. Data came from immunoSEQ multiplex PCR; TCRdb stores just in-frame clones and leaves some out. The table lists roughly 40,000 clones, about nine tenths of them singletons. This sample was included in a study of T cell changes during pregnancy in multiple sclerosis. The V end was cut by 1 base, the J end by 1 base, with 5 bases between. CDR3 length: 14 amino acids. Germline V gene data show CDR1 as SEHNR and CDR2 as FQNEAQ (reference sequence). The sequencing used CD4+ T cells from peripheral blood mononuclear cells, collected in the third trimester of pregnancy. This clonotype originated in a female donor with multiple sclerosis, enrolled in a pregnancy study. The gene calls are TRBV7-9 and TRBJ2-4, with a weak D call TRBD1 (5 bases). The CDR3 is CASSLEGAKNIQYF. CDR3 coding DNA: TGTGCCAGCAGCTTAGAGGGGGCCAAAAACATTCAGTACTTC.